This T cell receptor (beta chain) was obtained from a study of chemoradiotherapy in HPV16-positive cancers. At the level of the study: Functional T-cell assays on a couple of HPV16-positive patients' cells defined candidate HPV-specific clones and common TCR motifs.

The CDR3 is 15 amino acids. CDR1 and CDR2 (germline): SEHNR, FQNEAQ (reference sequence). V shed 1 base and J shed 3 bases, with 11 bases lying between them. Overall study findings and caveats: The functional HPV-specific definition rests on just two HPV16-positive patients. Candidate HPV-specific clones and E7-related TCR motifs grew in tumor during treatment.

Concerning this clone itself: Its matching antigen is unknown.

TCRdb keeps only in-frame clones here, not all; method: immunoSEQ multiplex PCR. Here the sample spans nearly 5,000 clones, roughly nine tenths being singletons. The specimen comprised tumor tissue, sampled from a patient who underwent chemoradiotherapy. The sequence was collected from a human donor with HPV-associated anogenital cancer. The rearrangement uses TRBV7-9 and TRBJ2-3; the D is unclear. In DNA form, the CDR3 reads TGTGCCAGCAGCTTAGTAGTCGCGACGACAGATACGCAGTATTTT. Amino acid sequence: CASSLVVATTDTQYF.